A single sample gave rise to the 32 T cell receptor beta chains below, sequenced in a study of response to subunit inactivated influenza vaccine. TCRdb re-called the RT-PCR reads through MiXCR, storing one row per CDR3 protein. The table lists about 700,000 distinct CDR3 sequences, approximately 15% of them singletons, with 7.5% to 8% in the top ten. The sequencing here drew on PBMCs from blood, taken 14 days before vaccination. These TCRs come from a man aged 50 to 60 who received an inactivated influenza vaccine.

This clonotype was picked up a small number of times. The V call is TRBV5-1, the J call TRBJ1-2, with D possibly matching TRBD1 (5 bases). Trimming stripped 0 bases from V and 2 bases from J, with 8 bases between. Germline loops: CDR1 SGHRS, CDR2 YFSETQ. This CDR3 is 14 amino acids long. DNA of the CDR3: TGCGCCAGCAGCTTGGATGGGGGAAACTATGGCTACACCTTC. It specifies CASSLDGGNYGYTF. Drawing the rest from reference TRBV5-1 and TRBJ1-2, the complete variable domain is KAGVTQTPRYLIKTRGQQVTLSCSPISGHRSVSWYQQTPGQGLQFLFEYFSETQRNKGNFPGRFSGRQFSNSRSEMNVSTLELGDSALYLCASSLDGGNYGYTFGSGTRLTVV.

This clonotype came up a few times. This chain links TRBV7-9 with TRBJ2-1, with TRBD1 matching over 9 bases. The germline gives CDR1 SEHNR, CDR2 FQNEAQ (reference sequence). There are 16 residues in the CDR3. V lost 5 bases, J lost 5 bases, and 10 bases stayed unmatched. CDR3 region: CASSHNRDRVDNEQFF. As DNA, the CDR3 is TGTGCCAGCAGCCACAACCGGGACAGGGTGGACAATGAGCAGTTCTTC.

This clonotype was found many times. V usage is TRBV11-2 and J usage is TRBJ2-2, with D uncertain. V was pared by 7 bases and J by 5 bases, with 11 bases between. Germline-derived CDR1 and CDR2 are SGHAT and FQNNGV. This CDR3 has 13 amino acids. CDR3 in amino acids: CASTTSRTGELFF. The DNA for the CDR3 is TGTGCCAGCACTACTTCGAGGACCGGGGAGCTGTTTTTT.

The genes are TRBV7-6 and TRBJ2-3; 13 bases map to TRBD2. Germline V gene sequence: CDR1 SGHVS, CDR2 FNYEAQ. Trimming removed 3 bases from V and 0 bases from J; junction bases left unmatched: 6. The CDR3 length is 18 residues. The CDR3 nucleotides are TGTGCCAGCAGCTTGCAGACTAGCGGGGGGTATAGCACAGATACGCAGTATTTT. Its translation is CASSLQTSGGYSTDTQYF.

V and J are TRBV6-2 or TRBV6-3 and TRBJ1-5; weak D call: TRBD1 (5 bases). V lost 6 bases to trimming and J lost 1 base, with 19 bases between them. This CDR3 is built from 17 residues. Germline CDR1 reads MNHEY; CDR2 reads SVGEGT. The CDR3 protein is CASSPTTGRVSNQPQHF. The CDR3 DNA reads TGTGCCAGCAGCCCTACCACCGGCAGGGTGAGCAATCAGCCCCAGCATTTT.

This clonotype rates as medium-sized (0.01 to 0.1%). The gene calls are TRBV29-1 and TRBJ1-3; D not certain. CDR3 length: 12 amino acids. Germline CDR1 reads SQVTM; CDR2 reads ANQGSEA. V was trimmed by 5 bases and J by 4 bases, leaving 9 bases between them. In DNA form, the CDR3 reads TGCAGCGTTCTCCTAACGGGAAACACCATATATTTT. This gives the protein CSVLLTGNTIYF.

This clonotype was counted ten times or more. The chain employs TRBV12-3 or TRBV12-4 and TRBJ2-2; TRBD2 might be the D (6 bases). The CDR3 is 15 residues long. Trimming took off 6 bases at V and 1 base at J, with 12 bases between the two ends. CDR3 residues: CASRPPGGNTGELFF. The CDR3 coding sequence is TGTGCCAGCAGACCACCCGGGGGGAACACCGGGGAGCTGTTTTTT.

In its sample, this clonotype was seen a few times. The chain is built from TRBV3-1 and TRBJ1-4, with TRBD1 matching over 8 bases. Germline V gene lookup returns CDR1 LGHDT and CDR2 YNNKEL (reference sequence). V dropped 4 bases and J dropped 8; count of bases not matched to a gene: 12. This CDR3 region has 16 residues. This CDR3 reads CASSRGKDRVSEKLFF. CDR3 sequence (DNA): TGTGCCAGCAGCCGTGGAAAGGACAGGGTGAGCGAAAAACTGTTTTTT. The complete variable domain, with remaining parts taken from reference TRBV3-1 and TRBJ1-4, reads DTAVSQTPKYLVTQMGNDKSIKCEQNLGHDTMYWYKQDSKKFLKIMFSYNNKELIINETVPNRFSPKSPDKAHLNLHINSLELGDSAVYFCASSRGKDRVSEKLFFGSGTQLSVL.

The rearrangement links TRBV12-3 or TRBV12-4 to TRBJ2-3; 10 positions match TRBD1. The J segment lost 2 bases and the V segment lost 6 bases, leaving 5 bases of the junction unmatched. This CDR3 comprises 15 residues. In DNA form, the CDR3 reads TGTGCCAGCAGCCCCGGGACAGGGGTCACAGATACGCAGTATTTT. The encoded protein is CASSPGTGVTDTQYF.

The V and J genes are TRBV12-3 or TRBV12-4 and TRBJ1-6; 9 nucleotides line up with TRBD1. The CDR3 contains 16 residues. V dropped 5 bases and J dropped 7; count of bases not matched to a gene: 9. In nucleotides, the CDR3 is TGTGCCAGCAGTGCCCGGGACAGGGCTAGGAATTCACCCCTCCACTTT. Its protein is CASSARDRARNSPLHF.

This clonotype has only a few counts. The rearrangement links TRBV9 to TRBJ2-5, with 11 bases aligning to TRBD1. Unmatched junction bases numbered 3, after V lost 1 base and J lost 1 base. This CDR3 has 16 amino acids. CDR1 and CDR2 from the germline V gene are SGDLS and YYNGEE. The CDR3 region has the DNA TGTGCCAGCAGCGTACAGGGGACAGGGGGCCAAGAGACCCAGTACTTC. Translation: CASSVQGTGGQETQYF.

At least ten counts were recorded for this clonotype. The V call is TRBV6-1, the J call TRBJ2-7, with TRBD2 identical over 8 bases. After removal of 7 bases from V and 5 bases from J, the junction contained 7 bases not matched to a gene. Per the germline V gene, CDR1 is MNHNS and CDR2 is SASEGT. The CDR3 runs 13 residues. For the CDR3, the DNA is TGTGCCAGCACTAGTAGCGGGGAGCACGAGCAGTACTTC. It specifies CASTSSGEHEQYF.

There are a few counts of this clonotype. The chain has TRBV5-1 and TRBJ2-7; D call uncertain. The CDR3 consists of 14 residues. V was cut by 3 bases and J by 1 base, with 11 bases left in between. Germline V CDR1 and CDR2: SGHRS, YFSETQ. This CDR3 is CASSSLPVSYEQYF. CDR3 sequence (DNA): TGCGCCAGCAGCTCCCTCCCGGTTTCCTACGAGCAGTACTTC. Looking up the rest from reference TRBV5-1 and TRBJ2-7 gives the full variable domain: KAGVTQTPRYLIKTRGQQVTLSCSPISGHRSVSWYQQTPGQGLQFLFEYFSETQRNKGNFPGRFSGRQFSNSRSEMNVSTLELGDSALYLCASSSLPVSYEQYFGPGTRLTVT.

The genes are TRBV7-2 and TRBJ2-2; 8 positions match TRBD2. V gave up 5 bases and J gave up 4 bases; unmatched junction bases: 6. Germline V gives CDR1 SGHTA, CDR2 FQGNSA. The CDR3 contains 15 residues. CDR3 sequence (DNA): TGTGCCAGCAGCCCGCCCGGGGGGGTCACCGGGGAGCTGTTTTTT. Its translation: CASSPPGGVTGELFF.

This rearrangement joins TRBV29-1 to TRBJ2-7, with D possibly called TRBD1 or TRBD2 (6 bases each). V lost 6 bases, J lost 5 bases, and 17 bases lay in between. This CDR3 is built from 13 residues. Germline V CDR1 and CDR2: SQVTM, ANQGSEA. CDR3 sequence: CSVGRGTRNEQYF. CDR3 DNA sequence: TGCAGCGTGGGACGGGGGACACGGAACGAGCAGTACTTC.

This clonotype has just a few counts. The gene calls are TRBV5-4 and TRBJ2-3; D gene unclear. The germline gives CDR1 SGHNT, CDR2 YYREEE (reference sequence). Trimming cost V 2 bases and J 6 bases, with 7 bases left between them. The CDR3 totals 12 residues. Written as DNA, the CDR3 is TGTGCCAGCAGCTTTTTCTTGGATACGCAGTATTTT. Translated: CASSFFLDTQYF.

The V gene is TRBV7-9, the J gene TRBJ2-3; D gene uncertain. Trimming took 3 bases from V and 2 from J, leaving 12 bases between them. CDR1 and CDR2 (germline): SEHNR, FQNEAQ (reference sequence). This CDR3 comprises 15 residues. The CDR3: CASSFFRVDTDTQYF. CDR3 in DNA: TGTGCCAGCAGCTTTTTTCGGGTAGACACAGATACGCAGTATTTT.

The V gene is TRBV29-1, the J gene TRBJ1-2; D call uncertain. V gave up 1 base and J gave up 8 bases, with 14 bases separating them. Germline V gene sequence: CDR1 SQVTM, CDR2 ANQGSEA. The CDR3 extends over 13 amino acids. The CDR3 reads CSVEGIYMDGYTF. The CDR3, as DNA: TGCAGCGTTGAAGGCATTTATATGGACGGCTACACCTTC.

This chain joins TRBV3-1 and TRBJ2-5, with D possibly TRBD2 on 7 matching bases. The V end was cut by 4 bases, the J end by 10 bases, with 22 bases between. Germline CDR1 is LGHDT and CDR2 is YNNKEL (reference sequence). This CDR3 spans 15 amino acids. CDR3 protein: CASSLRGGPDGGQYF. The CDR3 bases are TGTGCCAGCAGCCTAAGGGGGGGGCCGGACGGAGGCCAGTACTTC.

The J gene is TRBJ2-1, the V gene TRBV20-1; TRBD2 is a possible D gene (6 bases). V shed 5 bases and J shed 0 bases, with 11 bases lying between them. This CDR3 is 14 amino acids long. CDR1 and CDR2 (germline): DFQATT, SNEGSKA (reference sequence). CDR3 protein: CSAEGTHSYNEQFF. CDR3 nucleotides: TGCAGTGCTGAGGGGACTCACTCCTACAATGAGCAGTTCTTC.

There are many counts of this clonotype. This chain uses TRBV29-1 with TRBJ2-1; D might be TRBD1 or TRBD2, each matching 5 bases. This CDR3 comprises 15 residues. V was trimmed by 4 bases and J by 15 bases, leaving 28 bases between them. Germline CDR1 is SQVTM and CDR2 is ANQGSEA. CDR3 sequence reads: CSVARASGISSGLFF. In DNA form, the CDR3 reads TGCAGCGTTGCCCGAGCCTCGGGGATTTCGTCGGGGCTGTTCTTC.

The CDR3 coding sequence is TGTGCCAGCTCGCAATATTCCCGAGTAGGGTACGAGCAGTACTTC. It specifies CASSQYSRVGYEQYF. V gene TRBV18 combines with J gene TRBJ2-7; D remains unclear. CDR1 and CDR2 (germline): KGHSH, LQKENI. V was trimmed by 6 bases and J by 4 bases, leaving 19 bases between them. The CDR3 runs to 15 residues.

DNA for the CDR3: TGCAGCGTTGAAATTCGAGGGATGAACACCGGGGAGCTGTTTTTT. As protein: CSVEIRGMNTGELFF. The chain has TRBV29-1 and TRBJ2-2, with a tentative D call TRBD2 (5 bases). This CDR3 contains 15 residues. The germline V and J ends were trimmed by 2 bases and 1 base, with 11 bases remaining between them. CDR1 is SQVTM and CDR2 is ANQGSEA in the germline V gene.

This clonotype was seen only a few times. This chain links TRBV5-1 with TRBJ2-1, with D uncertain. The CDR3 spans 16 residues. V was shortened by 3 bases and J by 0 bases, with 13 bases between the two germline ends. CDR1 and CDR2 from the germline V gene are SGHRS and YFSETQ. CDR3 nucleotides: TGCGCCAGCAGCTCCGTTAGCCAAAGCTCCTACAATGAGCAGTTCTTC. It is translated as CASSSVSQSSYNEQFF. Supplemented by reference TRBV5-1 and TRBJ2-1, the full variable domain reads KAGVTQTPRYLIKTRGQQVTLSCSPISGHRSVSWYQQTPGQGLQFLFEYFSETQRNKGNFPGRFSGRQFSNSRSEMNVSTLELGDSALYLCASSSVSQSSYNEQFFGPGTRLTVL.

CDR3 protein: CASSPDSYSNQPQHF. The CDR3 DNA reads as TGTGCCAGCAGCCCGGACAGTTATAGCAATCAGCCCCAGCATTTT. The chain links TRBV3-1 to TRBJ1-5, with D possibly matching TRBD1 (6 bases). V lost 4 bases, J lost 0 bases, and 10 bases lay in between. The CDR3 has 15 residues. Per the germline V gene, CDR1 is LGHDT and CDR2 is YNNKEL (reference sequence).

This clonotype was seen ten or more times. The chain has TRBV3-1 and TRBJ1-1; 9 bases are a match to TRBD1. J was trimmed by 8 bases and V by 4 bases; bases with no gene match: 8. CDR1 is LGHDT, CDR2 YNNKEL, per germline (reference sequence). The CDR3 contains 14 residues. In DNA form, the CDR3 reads TGTGCCAGCAGCCTCCCGGGACAGGGCGTCGAAGCTTTCTTT. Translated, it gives CASSLPGQGVEAFF. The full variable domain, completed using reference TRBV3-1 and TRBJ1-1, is DTAVSQTPKYLVTQMGNDKSIKCEQNLGHDTMYWYKQDSKKFLKIMFSYNNKELIINETVPNRFSPKSPDKAHLNLHINSLELGDSAVYFCASSLPGQGVEAFFGQGTRLTVV.

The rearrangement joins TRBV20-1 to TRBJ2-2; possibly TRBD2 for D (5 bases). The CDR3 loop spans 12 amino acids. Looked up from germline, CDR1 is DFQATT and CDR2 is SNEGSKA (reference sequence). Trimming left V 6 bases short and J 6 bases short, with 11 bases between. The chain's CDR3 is CSAYDGAGELFF. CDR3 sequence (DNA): TGCAGTGCCTACGACGGGGCCGGGGAGCTGTTTTTT.

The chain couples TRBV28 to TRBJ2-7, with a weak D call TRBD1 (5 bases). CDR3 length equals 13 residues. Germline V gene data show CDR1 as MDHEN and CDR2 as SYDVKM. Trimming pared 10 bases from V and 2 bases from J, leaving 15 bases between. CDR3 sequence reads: CATRPGNPYEQYF. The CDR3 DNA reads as TGTGCCACGCGACCAGGGAACCCCTACGAGCAGTACTTC.

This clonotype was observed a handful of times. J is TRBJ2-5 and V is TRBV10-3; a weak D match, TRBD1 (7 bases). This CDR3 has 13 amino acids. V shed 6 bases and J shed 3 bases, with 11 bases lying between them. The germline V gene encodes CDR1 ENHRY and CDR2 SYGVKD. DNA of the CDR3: TGTGCCATCAGGCGGGACAGCGAAGAGACCCAGTACTTC. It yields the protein CAIRRDSEETQYF.

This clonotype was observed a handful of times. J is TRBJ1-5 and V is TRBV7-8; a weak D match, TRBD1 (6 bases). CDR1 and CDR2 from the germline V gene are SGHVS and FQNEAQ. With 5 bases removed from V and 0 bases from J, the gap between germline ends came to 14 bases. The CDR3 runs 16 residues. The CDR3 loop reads CASSHRQAYSNQPQHF. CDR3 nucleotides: TGTGCCAGCAGCCACCGACAGGCGTATAGCAATCAGCCCCAGCATTTT. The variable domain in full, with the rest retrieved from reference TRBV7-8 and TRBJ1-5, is GAGVSQSPRYKVAKRGQDVALRCDPISGHVSLFWYQQALGQGPEFLTYFQNEAQLDKSGLPSDRFFAERPEGSVSTLKIQRTQQEDSAVYLCASSHRQAYSNQPQHFGDGTRLSIL.

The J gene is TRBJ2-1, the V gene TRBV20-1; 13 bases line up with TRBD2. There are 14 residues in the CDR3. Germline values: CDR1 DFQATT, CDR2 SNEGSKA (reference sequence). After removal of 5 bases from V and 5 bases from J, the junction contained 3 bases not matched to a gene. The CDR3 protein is CSALGLAGDNEQFF. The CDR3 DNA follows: TGCAGTGCTCTAGGACTAGCGGGGGACAATGAGCAGTTCTTC.

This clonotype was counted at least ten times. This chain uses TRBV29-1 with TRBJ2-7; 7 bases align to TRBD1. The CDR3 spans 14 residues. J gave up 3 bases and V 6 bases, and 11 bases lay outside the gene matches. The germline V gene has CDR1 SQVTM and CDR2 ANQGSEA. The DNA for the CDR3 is TGCAGCGTCCAAGGACCAGGGGGAAACTACGAGCAGTACTTC. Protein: CSVQGPGGNYEQYF.